Following are 31 T cell receptor beta chains from one sample sequenced in a study of tumor-infiltrating lymphocytes in primary liver carcinoma. Without any cell sorting, about 18-30 mg of bulk tissue yielded co-extracted RNA and DNA. Synthesis of TCR beta cDNA was carried out from around 500 ng total RNA with a constant-region primer. Each TCR beta library was derived from three nested multiplex PCR rounds that employed slightly modified ARM-PCR. The first two PCR rounds used TRBV1-TRBV30 forward primers with a C-beta reverse primer, about 10 cycles each. Each CDR3 protein gets one entry after TCRdb re-called the multiplex PCR reads with MiXCR. The sample yields fewer than 110,000 distinct CDR3 sequences, around two thirds seen once. The sequenced sample consisted of liver tumor tissue from sampling region 2. Described subset: tumor region T2, inferior pole. These receptors were taken from a woman aged 55-70 years with primary liver carcinoma and hepatitis B virus infection.

This clonotype occurred once. Possible read error: a much larger clone is one base away. The chain joins TRBV28 to TRBJ1-5; TRBD1 matches 10 bases. The CDR3 is made up of 14 amino acids. Germline CDR1 reads MDHEN; CDR2 reads SYDVKM. The CDR3 reads CAGSSDRGWEPQHF. In nucleotides, the CDR3 is TGTGCCGGCAGTTCGGACAGGGGGTGGGAGCCCCAGCATTTT.

Comments on this clonotype: Possible read error: a much larger clone is one base away. This chain joins TRBV27 and TRBJ2-6; no clear D gene. Trimming removed 7 bases at V and 2 bases at J, with 6 bases between. This CDR3 spans 13 amino acids. Per germline, CDR1 MNHEY and CDR2 SMNVEV (reference sequence). DNA for the CDR3: TGTGCCAGCACTTTTGCTGGGGCCAACGTCCTGACTTTC. Translation: CASTFAGANVLTF. The full variable domain, with the rest looked up from reference TRBV27 and TRBJ2-6, is EAQVTQNPRYLITVTGKKLTVTCSQNMNHEYMSWYRQDPGLGLRQIYYSMNVEVTDKGDVPEGYKVSRKEKRNFPLILESPSPNQTSLYFCASTFAGANVLTFGAGSRLTVL.

This chain uses TRBV10-2 with TRBJ2-3, with D tentatively TRBD1 (6 bases). This CDR3 is 17 amino acids long. Germline assignment: CDR1 WSHSY and CDR2 SAAADI. V was pared by 5 bases and J by 3 bases, with 21 bases between. DNA for the CDR3: TGCGCCAGCAGTTCCATACTACAGGGATCTGGGACAGATACGCAGTATTTT. Encoded protein: CASSSILQGSGTDTQYF.

Details on this clonotype: One junction end disagrees with the germline gene, perhaps due to a read error. The rearrangement joins TRBV28 to TRBJ2-5, with D unclear. This CDR3 has 12 amino acids. Per germline, CDR1 MDHEN and CDR2 SYDVKM. For the CDR3, the DNA is TGTGCCAACAGTTTCGGCGGAGAGACCCAGTACTTC. This sequence encodes CANSFGGETQYF.

As concerns this clonotype: The CDR3 ends on some other residue instead of the conserved phenylalanine or tryptophan, so this is likely a read error. The chain employs TRBV6-6 and TRBJ1-5; D remains ambiguous. In germline, CDR1 is MNHNY, CDR2 SVGAGI (reference sequence). This CDR3 comprises 14 residues. The V end lost 3 bases, the J end lost 1 base, and 7 bases lay between the germline ends. The CDR3 loop reads CASSYADSNQPQHL. The CDR3 nucleotides are TGTGCCAGCAGTTATGCGGACAGCAATCAGCCCCAGCATCTT.

A word on this clonotype: The missing conserved phenylalanine or tryptophan at the end of this CDR3 makes a read error likely. No DNA is shown, since the ends of the CDR3 on it are uncertain; the CDR3 is the one TCRdb lists. The chain recombines TRBV11-2 with TRBJ2-7; TRBD2 is the table's D call, not checked against the DNA. Germline V CDR1 and CDR2: SGHAT, FQNNGV. Termini included, the CDR3 measures 14 amino acids. Here the CDR3 reads CASSFQALRGEQYS.

This clonotype was seen just once. A read error may be the cause here, since a much bigger clone is one base away. The V and J genes are TRBV5-1 and TRBJ1-1, with 7 bases aligning to TRBD1. The J segment lost 2 bases and the V segment lost 4 bases, leaving 8 bases of the junction unmatched. CDR1 is SGHRS, CDR2 YFSETQ, per germline. The CDR3 loop spans 15 amino acids. Here the CDR3 reads CASSQGTASNTEAFF. CDR3 nucleotides: TGCGCCAGCAGCCAGGGGACAGCTTCCAACACTGAAGCTTTCTTT.

This clonotype was detected many times. The chain links TRBV4-1 to TRBJ2-3, with 12 positions matching TRBD2. CDR1 and CDR2 from the germline V gene are MGHRA and YSYEKL. The trim removed 0 bases at V and 6 bases at J, leaving 7 bases unmatched. The CDR3 contains 17 residues. The CDR3: CASSQDLTSGSRDTQYF. CDR3 nucleotides: TGCGCCAGCAGCCAAGATTTGACTAGCGGGAGTCGGGATACGCAGTATTTT.

This clonotype was seen a handful of times. The chain employs TRBV28 and TRBJ1-1; D is perhaps TRBD1 (5 bases). The CDR3 sequence is 13 residues long. Trimming cost V 4 bases and J 10 bases, with 16 bases left between them. From germline, CDR1 is MDHEN and CDR2 SYDVKM. The CDR3 is CASSSPTVVLAFF. DNA of the CDR3: TGTGCCAGCAGTTCCCCGACAGTGGTACTAGCTTTCTTT.

Remarks on this clonotype: The junction departs from the called germline gene at one end, perhaps through a read error. The genes are TRBV5-4 and TRBJ2-7, with D possibly matching TRBD1 (6 bases). Germline V lookup: CDR1 SGHNT, CDR2 YYREEE (reference sequence). This CDR3 comprises 14 residues. The CDR3: CASSLGAGVYEQYF. CDR3 nucleotide sequence: TGTGCTAGCAGCTTGGGGGCAGGGGTGTACGAGCAGTACTTC.

This clonotype turned up a few times. A much bigger clone sits one base away, suggesting this may be a read error. The V call is TRBV28, the J call TRBJ2-7; 10 bases fit TRBD2. In germline, CDR1 is MDHEN, CDR2 SYDVKM. V shed 5 bases, J shed 3 bases, and the junction held 7 bases outside the gene matches. The CDR3 covers 15 residues. In DNA, the CDR3 is TGTGCCAGCAGTACAAGACTAGCGGGTGACTACGAGCAGTACTTC. Protein product: CASSTRLAGDYEQYF. The full variable domain, rest sourced from reference TRBV28 and TRBJ2-7, is DVKVTQSSRYLVKRTGEKVFLECVQDMDHENMFWYRQDPGLGLRLIYFSYDVKMKEKGDIPEGYSVSREKKERFSLILESASTNQTSMYLCASSTRLAGDYEQYFGPGTRLTVT.

This clonotype has ten or more counts. This chain connects TRBV10-3 to TRBJ2-7, with D maybe TRBD1 (5 bases). This CDR3 comprises 14 residues. Trimming left V 10 bases short and J 2 bases short, with 18 bases between. Germline lookup yields CDR1 ENHRY and CDR2 SYGVKD. CDR3 sequence reads: CATDSKSGTYEQYF. The CDR3 region has the DNA TGTGCCACCGACTCTAAATCAGGGACCTACGAGCAGTACTTC.

The chain couples TRBV11-2 to TRBJ1-1; the D is unclear. The CDR3 has 13 residues. CDR1 SGHAT and CDR2 FQNNGV come from the germline V gene. Trimming removed 3 bases at V and 6 bases at J, with 11 bases between. The CDR3: CASSFHGGSEAFF. In nucleotides, the CDR3 is TGTGCCAGCAGCTTCCATGGTGGGTCTGAAGCTTTCTTT. The whole variable domain, filled in from reference TRBV11-2 and TRBJ1-1, reads EAGVAQSPRYKIIEKRQSVAFWCNPISGHATLYWYQQILGQGPKLLIQFQNNGVVDDSQLPKDRFSAERLKGVDSTLKIQPAKLEDSAVYLCASSFHGGSEAFFGQGTRLTVV.

In regard to this clonotype: Its ends do not fully match the called genes, so a read error is possible. The chain links TRBV6-6 to TRBJ2-5; TRBD2 agrees at 8 bases. The CDR3 is made up of 13 amino acids. In germline, CDR1 is MNHNY, CDR2 SVGAGI (reference sequence). The CDR3 DNA reads as TGTTCCAGCAGTTACTCGGGGGGGGAGACCCATTACTTC. It is translated as CSSSYSGGETHYF.

On this clonotype itself: The conserved final phenylalanine or tryptophan is absent from the CDR3, which likely points to a read error. The chain employs TRBV28 and TRBJ2-7, with TRBD2 matching 7 bases. Trimming cost V 9 bases and J 10 bases; bases outside gene matches: 18. The CDR3 is 14 residues long. Germline CDR1 MDHEN, CDR2 SYDVKM. The CDR3 protein is CASSPCTSARAQYL. The CDR3 DNA sequence: TGTGCCAGTAGTCCCTGCACTAGCGCGAGGGCCCAGTACCTC.

As concerns this clonotype: A single base separates this from a much larger clone, so it may be a read error. V and J are TRBV6-1 and TRBJ2-2; 9 bases match TRBD2. The CDR3 runs 15 residues. Germline lookup yields CDR1 MNHNS and CDR2 SASEGT. CDR3 region: CASNSGSWNTGGLVF. CDR3 bases: TGTGCCAGCAATAGCGGGAGTTGGAACACCGGGGGGCTGGTTTTT.

The chain couples TRBV12-5 to TRBJ2-1; 9 bases are shared with TRBD2. The CDR3 is made up of 18 amino acids. V trimming: 5 bases; J trimming: 5 bases; junction bases outside the gene matches: 16. CDR1 and CDR2 (germline): LGHNT, FRNRAP. The CDR3 sequence: CASGPVSFGTSLDNEQFF. DNA of the CDR3: TGTGCTAGTGGTCCAGTATCCTTCGGGACTAGCTTGGACAATGAGCAGTTCTTC.

This clonotype came up many times. This chain connects TRBV5-6 to TRBJ1-1; 7 positions match TRBD1. This CDR3 is built from 15 residues. Unmatched junction bases numbered 5, after V lost 0 bases and J lost 3 bases. Germline CDR1 is SGHDT and CDR2 is YYEEEE. This CDR3 is CASSLGPTGDTEAFF. The CDR3 nucleotides read TGTGCCAGCAGCTTGGGGCCCACAGGGGACACTGAAGCTTTCTTT.

The chain carries TRBV28 and TRBJ2-1; possibly TRBD1 for D (5 bases). The CDR3 has 11 residues. V lost 11 bases and J 16 bases, leaving 21 bases between the germline ends. Germline loops: CDR1 MDHEN, CDR2 SYDVKM. The CDR3 nucleotides are TGTGCCGCCTTGGGGCAGTTACGGCCATTCTTC. Its translation: CAALGQLRPFF.

The chain employs TRBV9 and TRBJ2-3, with D uncertain. V lost 0 bases to trimming and J lost 3 bases, with 5 bases between them. The CDR3 consists of 13 residues. Germline V gene sequence: CDR1 SGDLS, CDR2 YYNGEE. The CDR3 spells CASSVVRTDTQYF. The CDR3 DNA follows: TGTGCCAGCAGCGTAGTACGGACAGATACGCAGTATTTT.

This clonotype showed up just once. As the CDR3 is not closed by the conserved phenylalanine or tryptophan, this likely results from a read error. The genes are TRBV5-5 and TRBJ2-1; TRBD2 might be the D (6 bases). Germline CDR1 and CDR2: SGHKS and YYEKEE (reference sequence). Between the trimmed V and J ends, which lost 4 bases and 6 bases, there was a span of 17 bases. The CDR3 totals 15 residues. CDR3 bases: TGTGCCAGCAGCCCGAGCGGGTGTTGGGTCAATGAGCAGTTCTCC. The encoded protein is CASSPSGCWVNEQFS.

The chain combines TRBV10-3 with TRBJ2-7, with TRBD1 matching 9 bases. This CDR3 has 15 amino acids. The trim removed 9 bases at V and 3 bases at J, leaving 12 bases unmatched. CDR1 ENHRY and CDR2 SYGVKD come from the germline V gene. Written as DNA, the CDR3 is TGTGCCATTGACCCTGTGGGGACAGGGAACTACGAGCAGTACTTC. Encoded protein: CAIDPVGTGNYEQYF.

On this clonotype itself: One end of the junction does not line up with germline, which may come from a read error. The chain employs TRBV6-1 and TRBJ2-7, with D perhaps TRBD1 or TRBD2 (6 bases each). Germline CDR1 MNHNS, CDR2 SASEGT. This CDR3 spans 15 amino acids. The CDR3 sequence: CASRRGVGSPYEQYF. Written as DNA, the CDR3 is TGTGCCAGCAGGAGGGGGGTCGGGAGCCCCTACGAGCAATACTTC.

This clonotype was observed a few times. This chain connects TRBV9 to TRBJ2-2; D tentatively reads TRBD1 or TRBD2 (5 bases each). Trimming cost V 3 bases and J 8 bases, with 17 bases left between them. The length of the CDR3 is 15 residues. The germline V gene has CDR1 SGDLS and CDR2 YYNGEE. CDR3 region: CASSAEGTLNGELFF. CDR3 nucleotides: TGTGCCAGCAGCGCCGAGGGGACCCTTAATGGGGAGCTGTTTTTT.

This clonotype came up many times. J is TRBJ2-7 and V is TRBV6-6; D remains ambiguous. The CDR3 extends over 13 amino acids. Trimming left V 1 base short and J 5 bases short, with 9 bases between. The V gene's germline CDR1 is MNHNY and CDR2 SVGAGI (reference sequence). The CDR3 loop is CASSYWLFDEQYF. The CDR3 coding sequence is TGTGCCAGCAGTTACTGGCTATTCGACGAGCAGTACTTC.

Worth noting for this clonotype: Given the absence of the conserved phenylalanine or tryptophan at the CDR3 end, a read error is likely. This sequence joins TRBV11-2 and TRBJ2-1; 7 bases agree with TRBD1. This CDR3 contains 17 residues. Germline V gene sequence: CDR1 SGHAT, CDR2 FQNNGV. The CDR3: CTRSLRPGQRFYNEQFL. The CDR3 region has the DNA TGTACCAGGAGCTTACGACCGGGACAGAGATTCTACAATGAGCAGTTCTTA.

This clonotype has a count of ten or more. This chain links TRBV28 with TRBJ1-4; 7 nucleotides line up with TRBD1. Germline assignment: CDR1 MDHEN and CDR2 SYDVKM. The CDR3 is 15 residues long. The V and J ends lost 6 bases and 8 bases, in that order; junction bases with no gene match: 12. CDR3 in amino acids: CASSPPQGSWEKLFF. CDR3 coding DNA: TGTGCCAGCAGCCCCCCACAGGGGAGTTGGGAAAAACTGTTTTTT.

As to this clonotype: The germline gene is not matched at one end of the junction; a read error may be the cause. V usage is TRBV11-2 and J usage is TRBJ2-3, with a possible D match to TRBD1 (5 bases). Germline V CDR1 and CDR2: SGHAT, FQNNGV. The CDR3 totals 15 residues. Here the CDR3 reads CTSSSQGFSTDTQCF. The CDR3 nucleotides are TGTACCAGTAGCTCCCAGGGCTTTAGCACAGATACGCAGTGTTTT.

For this clonotype: This is likely a read error, given that the CDR3 carries no conserved phenylalanine or tryptophan at its end. This CDR3 is CGSSLEPIGSGEQYL. CDR3 DNA: TGTGGCAGCAGCTTAGAGCCTATCGGGAGCGGCGAGCAGTACTTA. The V gene is TRBV11-2, the J gene TRBJ2-7; weak D call: TRBD2 (6 bases). CDR1 and CDR2 (germline): SGHAT, FQNNGV. The length of the CDR3 is 15 residues.

In its sample, this clonotype was seen once. The V gene is TRBV11-3, the J gene TRBJ2-1; D is unresolved. Germline CDR1 reads SGHNT; CDR2 reads YENEEA. CDR3 length: 13 residues. The V end was cut by 10 bases, the J end by 4 bases, with 14 bases between. DNA of the CDR3: TGTGCCACCCGGAGACCTAAATACAATGAGCAGTTCTTC. Translation: CATRRPKYNEQFF. The full variable domain, rest sourced from reference TRBV11-3 and TRBJ2-1, is EAGVVQSPRYKIIEKKQPVAFWCNPISGHNTLYWYLQNLGQGPELLIRYENEEAVDDSQLPKDRFSAERLKGVDSTLKIQPAELGDSAVYLCATRRPKYNEQFFGPGTRLTVL.

Note on this clonotype: This CDR3 is missing its conserved last phenylalanine or tryptophan, likely due to a read error. The V call is TRBV5-6, the J call TRBJ2-3; possibly TRBD2 for D (5 bases). Germline V lookup: CDR1 SGHDT, CDR2 YYEEEE. Trimming cost V 2 bases and J 2 bases, with 9 bases left between them. The CDR3 sequence is 14 residues long. The CDR3 here is CASSLLVPTDTQYL. CDR3 DNA: TGTGCCAGCAGCTTACTAGTGCCCACAGATACGCAGTATTTG.